This T cell receptor beta chain was sequenced for a study of regulatory T cells in long-lasting Graves disease (TCRdb year 2021). With respect to the entire study: Persistent Graves' disease was defined as persistently positive TSH receptor autoantibodies together with antithyroid drug treatment for over 5 years. A total of around 35 samples underwent TCR sequencing: about 13 from persistent and some 20 from newly diagnosed Graves' disease patients. Patients with persistent Graves' disease were compared with patients with newly diagnosed Graves' disease using TCR sequencing and RNA sequencing of peripheral blood. The study was registered as a clinical trial and conducted in China. In the clinical cohort, patients with persistent Graves' disease had used antithyroid drugs for an average of about 10.3 years. Summary of the overall study and its limitations: Because the primary lesion, thyroid tissue, could not be accessed, the study looked at peripheral blood alone. Lower TCR Shannon entropy and fewer highly expanded clones were observed in persistent Graves' disease patients than in newly diagnosed patients, which suggested clonal expansion. TRBV28, TRBJ1-2 and TRBJ2-5 were preferentially used in persistent disease, while TRBV20-1 and TRBJ2-1 were favored in newly diagnosed disease. Patients with persistent disease shared more public clonotypes (over 2,500) than newly diagnosed patients did (about 1,000). Only the TCR beta chain was sequenced and analyzed. The authors acknowledged the small sample size as a limitation that may reduce accuracy.

The CDR3, cysteine through phenylalanine, is 13 amino acids long. The read is trimmed to its CDR3 DNA, 39 bases read in frame from base 1. The germline V gene (reference sequence) supplies CDR1 LNHDA and CDR2 SQIVND. V sheds 4 bases and J sheds 7 bases, leaving 11 bases between their ends. The time point label corresponds to: persistent/refractory GD, antithyroid drugs over 5 years with positive TRAb. For both TCR sequencing and RNA sequencing, RNA was extracted from PBMCs in TRIzol. Graves' disease was diagnosed according to American Thyroid Association guidelines. The patients came from an endocrinology department in Xi'an, China. From each patient, around 9 milliliters of peripheral blood was collected into an EDTA anticoagulant tube. PBMCs were isolated by Ficoll Paque Plus density gradient separation without further T cell sorting. RNA quality was checked with an Agilent 2100 Bioanalyzer and agarose gel, and concentration with a NanoDrop 2000.

Receptor libraries were prepared by multiplex PCR. TCRdb shows the sequencer as Illumina HiSeq 4000. To build TCR beta libraries, CDR3 regions were amplified by Arm-PCR using iRepertoire HTBI primers. Gel purification was performed on PCR products prior to sequencing. The study's processing was this. Gene usage analysis of CDR3 amino acid clonotypes used the approximately 62 TRBV and 14 to 15 TRBJ segments found across samples. COPE and FqMerger were used to merge the filtered high-quality paired reads into contigs. BLAST was used to align contigs to IMGT TRBV, TRBD and TRBJ reference genes, with CDR3 defined following IMGT. Clonotypes above 0.1% frequency were classified as highly expanded clones. Repertoire diversity was measured by Shannon entropy, and V-J evenness by the Gini coefficient. Clonotypes shared by more than one individual were considered public. TCRdb reworked the public reads: Q25 trimming with fastp, MiXCR clone assembly, productive beta chains retained. Each record represents a unique CDR3 protein, reported with the most common genes and DNA among its rows. TCRdb's processing, not the authors' own work, is the source of the V and J calls. The sample table contains approximately 290,000 distinct CDR3 sequences; only one count was recorded for around a fifth of them. Together, the top ten hold approximately 53% of the sample.

On this clonotype itself: The antigen it recognizes is unknown. Base-call qualities are not available, and no considerably larger clone is one nucleotide away.

The chain joins TRBV19 to TRBJ1-5, with no confidently assigned D gene. The TCR comes from a female donor with Graves disease. The specimen was peripheral blood mononuclear cells (PBMCs), collected when the disease was refractory, from a patient treated with antithyroid drugs. The DNA sequence reads TGTGCCAGTAGTACCTCCTACAGACAGCCCCAGCATTTT. Translated, this is CASSTSYRQPQHF.